Shown below are 31 T cell receptor beta chains from a single sample sequenced in a study of T cell responses to AZD1222 COVID-19 vaccine. Data came from immunoSEQ multiplex PCR; TCRdb stores just in-frame clones and leaves some out. The sample has more than 85,000 clones; 89% are singletons. Sequenced material: peripheral blood, taken 28 days after the second AZD1222 dose. Receptor source: an adult who received the AZD1222 COVID-19 vaccine.

V is TRBV15 and J is TRBJ2-7, with unresolved D. V gave up 8 bases and J gave up 2 bases, with 19 bases separating them. Germline CDR1 LNHNV, CDR2 YYDKDF (reference sequence). This CDR3 region has 15 residues. The CDR3 loop reads CATQESPVTTYEQYF. As DNA, the CDR3 is TGTGCCACCCAAGAGAGCCCCGTGACAACCTACGAGCAGTACTTC.

This clone was recorded only once. The rearrangement links TRBV27 to TRBJ2-2; D unresolved. Deletions cut 4 bases from V and 6 bases from J, with 9 bases between. Germline CDR1 and CDR2: MNHEY and SMNVEV (reference sequence). The CDR3 loop spans 13 amino acids. The CDR3 DNA is TGTGCCAGCAGTTACCGACAACCCGGGGAGCTGTTTTTT. This codes for CASSYRQPGELFF.

The sample holds one count of this clone. This chain uses TRBV7-6 with TRBJ2-4; weak D call: TRBD2 (7 bases). CDR1 and CDR2 from the germline V gene are SGHVS and FNYEAQ. Trimming stripped 5 bases from V and 8 bases from J, with 13 bases between. The CDR3 length is 13 residues. The CDR3 loop is CASSRKGGDIQYF. The CDR3 DNA reads as TGTGCCAGCAGCCGGAAAGGGGGGGACATTCAGTACTTC. Full variable domain (missing parts from reference TRBV7-6 and TRBJ2-4): GAGVSQSPRYKVTKRGQDVALRCDPISGHVSLYWYRQALGQGPEFLTYFNYEAQQDKSGLPNDRFSAERPEGSISTLTIQRTEQRDSAMYRCASSRKGGDIQYFGAGTRLSVL.

The V and J genes are TRBV19 and TRBJ1-2, with TRBD1 identical over 7 bases. The CDR3 contains 14 residues. Germline V gene sequence: CDR1 LNHDA, CDR2 SQIVND (reference sequence). Losses at the gene ends were 6 bases for V and 5 bases for J; bases not matched to a gene: 9. Written as DNA, the CDR3 is TGTGCCAGTAGCAACCCGAGACAGGGTTATGGCTACACCTTC. Its translation is CASSNPRQGYGYTF. Together with reference TRBV19 and TRBJ1-2, the CDR3 gives the full variable domain: DGGITQSPKYLFRKEGQNVTLSCEQNLNHDAMYWYRQDPGQGLRLIYYSQIVNDFQKGDIAEGYSVSREKKESFPLTVTSAQKNPTAFYLCASSNPRQGYGYTFGSGTRLTVV.

V and J are TRBV6-5 and TRBJ1-1; the match to TRBD1 covers 9 bases. The CDR3 spans 15 residues. The trim removed 0 bases at V and 6 bases at J, leaving 5 bases unmatched. Germline V gives CDR1 MNHEY, CDR2 SVGAGI. The CDR3 coding sequence is TGTGCCAGCAGTTACTCGGGACAGGGAAAAGCTGAAGCTTTCTTT. Its translation is CASSYSGQGKAEAFF.

The V call is TRBV28, the J call TRBJ1-5; possible D gene TRBD1, 6 bases. This CDR3 has 14 residues. Trimming removed 10 bases at V and 1 base at J, with 14 bases between. Germline V gene data show CDR1 as MDHEN and CDR2 as SYDVKM. This CDR3 is CATRMDSSNQPQHF. Written as DNA, the CDR3 is TGTGCCACCCGGATGGACAGCAGCAATCAGCCCCAGCATTTT.

This clone has more than one count but fewer than ten. The CDR3 sequence is CASSLGLAGFWYEQYF. The CDR3 DNA reads as TGTGCCAGCAGCTTAGGGCTAGCGGGGTTTTGGTACGAGCAGTACTTC. The chain combines TRBV11-2 with TRBJ2-7; 9 bases agree with TRBD2. The CDR3 length is 16 residues. Unmatched junction bases numbered 8, after V lost 1 base and J lost 4 bases. CDR1 is SGHAT, CDR2 FQNNGV, per germline.

The chain uses TRBV18 and TRBJ2-2, with 9 nucleotides matching TRBD2. Germline CDR1 KGHSH, CDR2 LQKENI. J was trimmed by 4 bases and V by 3 bases; bases with no gene match: 9. This CDR3 contains 17 residues. CDR3 region: CASSPKTGTSFTGELFF. In DNA, the CDR3 is TGTGCCAGCTCACCCAAAACCGGGACTAGCTTCACCGGGGAGCTGTTTTTT.

This chain joins TRBV5-4 and TRBJ1-6; unclear D gene. Trimming left V 0 bases short and J 2 bases short, with 9 bases between. The CDR3 extends over 16 amino acids. Per germline, CDR1 SGHNT and CDR2 YYREEE (reference sequence). CDR3 region: CASSLAAAPYNSPLHF. The DNA of the CDR3 is TGTGCCAGCAGCTTGGCGGCGGCTCCCTATAATTCACCCCTCCACTTT.

The rearrangement links TRBV4-1 to TRBJ2-5; TRBD1 matches 8 bases. V was clipped by 2 bases and J by 1 base; unmatched bases: 9. In germline, CDR1 is MGHRA, CDR2 YSYEKL. The CDR3 is 17 residues long. CDR3 nucleotides: TGCGCCAGCAGCCAATACTTAGGACAGGGCTTCCAAGAGACCCAGTACTTC. Protein product: CASSQYLGQGFQETQYF.

The chain combines TRBV4-1 with TRBJ1-1; tentatively, D is TRBD1 (5 bases). This CDR3 contains 15 residues. CDR1 and CDR2 (germline): MGHRA, YSYEKL. V was pared by 0 bases and J by 4 bases, with 12 bases between. CDR3 DNA: TGCGCCAGCAGCCAAGATCTGTGGGGCGGCACTGAAGCTTTCTTT. It is translated as CASSQDLWGGTEAFF.

The chain recombines TRBV5-4 with TRBJ2-2, with 9 bases fitting TRBD1. The junction had 9 bases not matched to a gene; V was cut back by 4 bases and J by 2 bases. This CDR3 region has 17 residues. Germline V CDR1 and CDR2: SGHNT, YYREEE (reference sequence). The CDR3 DNA is TGTGCCAGCAGCGTGAATTCGGGACAGGGAAACACCGGGGAGCTGTTTTTT. It yields the protein CASSVNSGQGNTGELFF.

The chain joins TRBV7-9 to TRBJ2-7; TRBD2 might be the D (6 bases). The V gene lost 1 base and the J gene lost 0 bases, with 10 bases spanning the gap. Per the germline V gene, CDR1 is SEHNR and CDR2 is FQNEAQ (reference sequence). There are 15 residues in the CDR3. Written as DNA, the CDR3 is TGTGCCAGCAGCTTAGAGGGACTTACCTCCTACGAGCAGTACTTC. It encodes CASSLEGLTSYEQYF.

This clone has a single count. The V call is TRBV18, the J call TRBJ2-7, with 9 bases that match TRBD1. Germline values: CDR1 KGHSH, CDR2 LQKENI. Unmatched junction bases numbered 4, after V lost 4 bases and J lost 3 bases. This CDR3 spans 14 amino acids. The CDR3, as DNA: TGTGCCAGCTCACTACAGGGGGCCAACTACGAGCAGTACTTC. The encoded protein is CASSLQGANYEQYF.

The sample holds one count of this clone. The chain links TRBV7-9 to TRBJ1-4; TRBD1 matches 9 bases. The germline CDR1 and CDR2 sequences are SEHNR and FQNEAQ (reference sequence). The CDR3 sequence is 16 residues long. Trimming removed 4 bases from V and 5 bases from J; junction bases left unmatched: 8. CDR3 bases: TGTGCCAGCAGCTCCTACAGGGGGCCAAGGAATGAAAAACTGTTTTTT. Translation: CASSSYRGPRNEKLFF.

CDR3 in DNA: TGTGCCAGCAGTTCTCCCAGGGGGCGATGGAAACTGTTTTTT. Translating gives CASSSPRGRWKLFF. The chain links TRBV6-5 to TRBJ1-4; 8 nucleotides align to TRBD1. Germline CDR1 reads MNHEY; CDR2 reads SVGAGI. The CDR3 covers 14 residues. V lost 4 bases to trimming and J lost 11 bases; unmatched junction nucleotides: 9.

This chain uses TRBV9 with TRBJ2-2; D uncertain. The CDR3 has 16 amino acids. V was cut by 3 bases and J by 0 bases, with 12 bases left in between. CDR1 and CDR2 from the germline V gene are SGDLS and YYNGEE. DNA of the CDR3: TGTGCCAGCAGCGCCCTTAAGTCACCGAACACCGGGGAGCTGTTTTTT. This encodes CASSALKSPNTGELFF. Full variable domain (outside the CDR3, taken from reference TRBV9 and TRBJ2-2): DSGVTQTPKHLITATGQRVTLRCSPRSGDLSVYWYQQSLDQGLQFLIQYYNGEERAKGNILERFSAQQFPDLHSELNLSSLELGDSALYFCASSALKSPNTGELFFGEGSRLTVL.

V is TRBV6-5 and J is TRBJ1-2, with TRBD1 identical over 12 bases. Germline CDR1 and CDR2: MNHEY and SVGAGI. There are 15 residues in the CDR3. V was pared by 6 bases and J by 7 bases, with 9 bases of the junction left unmatched. The CDR3 spells CASSTRDRGQGGYTF. CDR3 nucleotide sequence: TGTGCCAGCAGCACTCGGGACAGGGGGCAGGGTGGCTACACCTTC.

V usage is TRBV7-2 and J usage is TRBJ1-1; D unclear. The germline V gene has CDR1 SGHTA and CDR2 FQGNSA. CDR3 length: 14 residues. V shed 5 bases and J shed 3 bases, with 13 bases lying between them. The CDR3, as DNA: TGTGCCAGCAGCCGCCCGACAAGGGACACTGAAGCTTTCTTT. Residues: CASSRPTRDTEAFF.

The chain recombines TRBV7-8 with TRBJ2-7, with D tentatively TRBD2 (5 bases). The germline V gene has CDR1 SGHVS and CDR2 FQNEAQ. Trimming left V 2 bases short and J 2 bases short, with 13 bases between. This CDR3 has 15 amino acids. CDR3 loop: CASSLMRASPYEQYF. The CDR3, as DNA: TGTGCCAGCAGCTTAATGAGGGCTTCACCCTACGAGCAGTACTTC.

The V gene is TRBV18, the J gene TRBJ1-1, with TRBD1 as a possible D gene (5 bases). The length of the CDR3 is 17 residues. The germline V gene has CDR1 KGHSH and CDR2 LQKENI. The ends were cut back, 4 bases at V and 3 bases at J, with 21 bases in the middle. The CDR3: CASSRQGPPTRDTEAFF. The CDR3 nucleotides are TGTGCCAGCTCACGTCAGGGACCCCCCACGAGAGACACTGAAGCTTTCTTT.

The CDR3 DNA reads TGTGCCAGCAGTTACGATCGAGCGGGAGGTAAAAATGAGCAGTTCTTC. Translated: CASSYDRAGGKNEQFF. The chain employs TRBV6-2 or TRBV6-3 and TRBJ2-1; the match to TRBD2 covers 9 bases. The CDR3 covers 16 residues. The junction had 9 bases not matched to a gene; V was cut back by 2 bases and J by 7 bases. Per germline, CDR1 MNHEY and CDR2 SVGEGT.

This clone was detected only once. The chain recombines TRBV28 with TRBJ1-1; TRBD1 matches 11 bases. CDR1 MDHEN and CDR2 SYDVKM come from the germline V gene. Unmatched junction bases numbered 10, after V lost 5 bases and J lost 8 bases. This CDR3 region has 15 residues. CDR3 bases: TGTGCCAGCAGTCCCTTGGACAGGGGGCGCTTGGAAGCTTTCTTT. This encodes CASSPLDRGRLEAFF. Based on the CDR3 plus reference TRBV28 and TRBJ1-1, the full variable domain is DVKVTQSSRYLVKRTGEKVFLECVQDMDHENMFWYRQDPGLGLRLIYFSYDVKMKEKGDIPEGYSVSREKKERFSLILESASTNQTSMYLCASSPLDRGRLEAFFGQGTRLTVV.

The rearrangement links TRBV7-9 to TRBJ2-2; no definite D call. Deletions cut 1 base from V and 2 bases from J, with 5 bases between. The V gene's germline CDR1 is SEHNR and CDR2 FQNEAQ (reference sequence). This CDR3 has 14 residues. The CDR3 DNA is TGTGCCAGCAGCTTAGTTCCTAACACCGGGGAGCTGTTTTTT. It is translated as CASSLVPNTGELFF.

This chain connects TRBV7-2 to TRBJ2-7; 7 bases match TRBD2. The V gene end was trimmed by 5 bases and the J gene end by 3 bases; junction bases not matched to a gene: 4. Germline loops: CDR1 SGHTA, CDR2 FQGNSA. The CDR3 runs 13 residues. CDR3: CASSLQRGYEQYF. The CDR3 coding sequence is TGTGCCAGCAGCCTCCAGCGGGGCTACGAGCAGTACTTC.

This clone showed up just once. The chain carries TRBV9 and TRBJ2-7; the match to TRBD1 covers 8 bases. The CDR3 is 14 amino acids. Germline V gene lookup returns CDR1 SGDLS and CDR2 YYNGEE. Trimming removed 3 bases from V and 1 base from J; junction bases left unmatched: 3. The CDR3: CASSATGGSYEQYF. The CDR3 nucleotides are TGTGCCAGCAGCGCTACAGGGGGGTCCTACGAGCAGTACTTC. Based on the CDR3 plus reference TRBV9 and TRBJ2-7, the full variable domain is DSGVTQTPKHLITATGQRVTLRCSPRSGDLSVYWYQQSLDQGLQFLIQYYNGEERAKGNILERFSAQQFPDLHSELNLSSLELGDSALYFCASSATGGSYEQYFGPGTRLTVT.

This clone was seen more than once but under ten times. This chain links TRBV19 with TRBJ1-1; 8 nucleotides agree with TRBD1. The CDR3 covers 14 residues. V shed 3 bases, J shed 10 bases, and the junction held 10 bases outside the gene matches. Germline assignment: CDR1 LNHDA and CDR2 SQIVND (reference sequence). This CDR3 is CASSIQEGTGAAFF. In DNA, the CDR3 is TGTGCCAGTAGTATTCAAGAGGGGACAGGAGCAGCTTTCTTT. Filled out from reference TRBV19 and TRBJ1-1, the complete variable domain reads DGGITQSPKYLFRKEGQNVTLSCEQNLNHDAMYWYRQDPGQGLRLIYYSQIVNDFQKGDIAEGYSVSREKKESFPLTVTSAQKNPTAFYLCASSIQEGTGAAFFGQGTRLTVV.

V gene TRBV28 combines with J gene TRBJ2-7, with D unresolved. With 7 bases removed from V and 1 base from J, the gap between germline ends came to 11 bases. CDR3 size: 13 residues. The germline gives CDR1 MDHEN, CDR2 SYDVKM. The CDR3 sequence is CASKLIGSYEQYF. The CDR3 DNA reads TGTGCCAGCAAATTAATAGGGTCCTACGAGCAGTACTTC.

The chain recombines TRBV2 with TRBJ2-7, with 11 positions matching TRBD1. The CDR3 covers 15 residues. V was clipped by 6 bases and J by 2 bases; unmatched bases: 6. Germline V gene sequence: CDR1 SNHLY, CDR2 FYNNEI. CDR3 nucleotides: TGTGCCAGCAGAGGACAGGGGGCAGGGCCCTACGAGCAGTACTTC. Translation: CASRGQGAGPYEQYF. Together with reference TRBV2 and TRBJ2-7, the CDR3 gives the full variable domain: EPEVTQTPSHQVTQMGQEVILRCVPISNHLYFYWYRQILGQKVEFLVSFYNNEISEKSEIFDDQFSVERPDGSNFTLKIRSTKLEDSAMYFCASRGQGAGPYEQYFGPGTRLTVT.

The genes are TRBV6-5 and TRBJ1-1; D gene ambiguous. The V end was cut by 0 bases, the J end by 1 base, with 6 bases between. Germline CDR1 and CDR2: MNHEY and SVGAGI. This CDR3 spans 14 amino acids. CDR3 nucleotide sequence: TGTGCCAGCAGTTACTCGACTGCGAACACTGAAGCTTTCTTT. Translating gives CASSYSTANTEAFF.

A single count supports this clone. The chain couples TRBV30 to TRBJ1-4, with 11 bases fitting TRBD1. The CDR3 consists of 15 residues. Per the germline V gene, CDR1 is GTSNPN and CDR2 is SVGIG (reference sequence). The trim removed 7 bases at V and 4 bases at J, leaving 8 bases unmatched. The CDR3 loop reads CASGTGGSGNEKLFF. Here the CDR3 DNA reads TGTGCCTCTGGGACAGGGGGAAGTGGTAATGAAAAACTGTTTTTT.